This TCR beta chain appears in the sequencing data of a study of identical twins. Findings and caveats of the study: Cord blood beta clonotypes that were abundant carried fewer insertions, and memory repertoires showed no such trend.

The CDR3 extends over 12 amino acids. Trimming removed 6 bases from V and 6 bases from J, with 8 bases in between. CDR1 and CDR2 from the germline V gene are MNHEY and SMNVEV (reference sequence). Template switching (which added a universal primer site) was used, and cDNA carried unique molecular identifiers. TCRdb called the 5' RACE reads again in MiXCR, with one record for every CDR3 protein. Of approximately 190,000 distinct CDR3 sequences detected, around a sixth appear once; the ten largest clones hold about 38%. This clonotype has ten or more counts. Its target is unknown. These data were also reused for a study on T cells expressing NK-cell markers. According to that study: Source material for TCR beta repertoires consisted of sorted CD3+CD56+NKG2C+, CD3+CD56+NKG2C- and CD3+CD56-NKG2C+ T cells. The CD3+CD56-NKG2C+ fraction of a handful of donors was likewise dominated by these clonotypes.

The receptor was isolated from a young woman in good health. Specimen: CD8+ T cells sorted from blood. The chain is built from TRBV27 and TRBJ2-2; D gene ambiguous. The CDR3 loop is CASSLAPGELFF. CDR3 nucleotides: TGTGCCAGCAGCCTGGCTCCCGGGGAGCTGTTTTTT.